The 23 T cell receptor beta chains in this list originate from one sample, sequenced in a study of blood T cells in healthy people across ages. A sample-barcoded 5' primer and a J-beta primer mix were used in a second PCR of roughly 7 to 11 cycles. TCRdb re-analysed the 5' RACE reads in MiXCR, keeping a single row per CDR3 protein. The sample has 1.5 million to 2 million distinct CDR3 sequences, roughly two fifths seen once. The sample consisted of blood. These receptor sequences come from a human donor in good health.

The chain recombines TRBV6-6 with TRBJ1-3, with D hard to call. Deletions cut 2 bases from V and 0 bases from J, with 8 bases between. CDR1 MNHNY and CDR2 SVGAGI come from the germline V gene (reference sequence). The CDR3 contains 15 residues. CDR3 residues: CASSYTGVSGNTIYF. CDR3 DNA sequence: TGTGCCAGCAGTTACACTGGGGTCTCTGGAAACACCATATATTTT.

A note on this clonotype: This may stem from a read error, because a much larger clone lies one nucleotide away. The CDR3 reads CACSSQQGSYGYTF. In nucleotides, the CDR3 is TGTGCCTGCAGCTCCCAACAGGGATCCTATGGCTACACCTTC. The chain uses TRBV7-2 and TRBJ1-2; tentatively, D is TRBD1 (6 bases). Germline V gene data show CDR1 as SGHTA and CDR2 as FQGNSA. CDR3 length: 14 residues.

Note on this clonotype: Germline is not matched at one junction end, which may reflect a read error. V gene TRBV4-1 combines with J gene TRBJ2-7; 7 nucleotides match TRBD1. CDR3 length: 11 residues. CDR1 is MGHRA and CDR2 is YSYEKL in the germline V gene. The CDR3 DNA reads TGCGCCGGCAGGGGGTGGCGGGAGCAGTACTTC. Its protein is CAGRGWREQYF.

The CDR3 sequence: CASSLTGLIYNEQFF. The CDR3, as DNA: TGTGCCAGCAGCTTAACGGGGCTAATCTACAATGAGCAGTTCTTC. The chain carries TRBV7-9 and TRBJ2-1; tentatively, D is TRBD1 or TRBD2 (5 bases each). CDR3 size: 15 residues. With 2 bases removed from V and 3 bases from J, the gap between germline ends came to 11 bases. CDR1 SEHNR and CDR2 FQNEAQ come from the germline V gene (reference sequence). Full variable domain (remainder filled in from reference TRBV7-9 and TRBJ2-1): DTGVSQNPRHKITKRGQNVTFRCDPISEHNRLYWYRQTLGQGPEFLTYFQNEAQLEKSRLLSDRFSAERPKGSFSTLEIQRTEQGDSAMYLCASSLTGLIYNEQFFGPGTRLTVL.

J is TRBJ1-1 and V is TRBV28; no clear D. The CDR3 covers 12 residues. The V end was cut by 6 bases, the J end by 5 bases, with 10 bases between. CDR1 and CDR2 from the germline V gene are MDHEN and SYDVKM. Here the CDR3 reads CASRNRLTEAFF. In DNA form, the CDR3 reads TGTGCCAGCAGGAACAGACTAACTGAAGCTTTCTTT.

The chain recombines TRBV7-2 with TRBJ2-3; D unresolved. V lost 5 bases and J 4 bases, leaving 16 bases between the germline ends. This CDR3 has 15 residues. Germline values: CDR1 SGHTA, CDR2 FQGNSA. The CDR3 bases are TGTGCCAGCAGCCGAAACGGGCGAGTTTCAGATACGCAGTATTTT. This sequence encodes CASSRNGRVSDTQYF.

The chain combines TRBV20-1 with TRBJ2-5, with D possibly being TRBD1 or TRBD2 (6 bases each). The tail of the sequence fits TRBJ2-7 better, so the J call may be wrong. There are 15 residues in the CDR3. Germline assignment: CDR1 DFQATT and CDR2 SNEGSKA (reference sequence). CDR3 protein: CSARRTTGSGDEQYF. The CDR3 region has the DNA TGCAGTGCCAGACGTACTACAGGGTCGGGGGACGAGCAGTACTTC.

The gene calls are TRBV24-1 and TRBJ2-5; D is unclear. V gave up 4 bases and J gave up 2 bases, with 10 bases separating them. The CDR3 extends over 14 amino acids. Germline V gene data show CDR1 as KGHDR and CDR2 as SFDVKD. The CDR3 DNA follows: TGTGCCACCAGTGACAGACGGTCTCAAGAGACCCAGTACTTC. Translating it yields CATSDRRSQETQYF.

This rearrangement joins TRBV29-1 to TRBJ1-1; D ambiguous. The CDR3 has 13 residues. Germline V lookup: CDR1 SQVTM, CDR2 ANQGSEA. Between the trimmed V and J ends, which lost 3 bases and 1 base, there was a span of 9 bases. The CDR3 bases are TGCAGCGTTGAGAGGGCGGAGAACACTGAAGCTTTCTTT. Protein: CSVERAENTEAFF.

This chain links TRBV13 with TRBJ1-2; 9 positions match TRBD1. V trimming: 2 bases; J trimming: 6 bases; junction bases outside the gene matches: 7. CDR1 and CDR2 (germline): PRHDT, FYEKMQ (reference sequence). This CDR3 spans 15 amino acids. CDR3 bases: TGTGCCAGCAGCTTATGGCAGGGACAGGGCCATGGCTACACCTTC. It encodes CASSLWQGQGHGYTF.

This clonotype was counted many times. The V gene is TRBV7-9, the J gene TRBJ1-2, with D unclear. Trimming pared 1 base from V and 6 bases from J, leaving 15 bases between. CDR3 length equals 15 residues. Germline V lookup: CDR1 SEHNR, CDR2 FQNEAQ (reference sequence). The CDR3 sequence: CASSLDRVSGHGYTF. The DNA for the CDR3 is TGTGCCAGCAGCTTAGACCGGGTCTCCGGCCATGGCTACACCTTC.

The chain recombines TRBV2 with TRBJ2-5; weak D call: TRBD1 (6 bases). Trimming took 4 bases from V and 4 from J, leaving 10 bases between them. CDR1 and CDR2 (germline): SNHLY, FYNNEI. This CDR3 comprises 13 residues. The CDR3 DNA is TGTGCCAGCAGTGCGAACAGGGTAGAGACCCAGTACTTC. Protein: CASSANRVETQYF. Based on the CDR3 plus reference TRBV2 and TRBJ2-5, the full variable domain is EPEVTQTPSHQVTQMGQEVILRCVPISNHLYFYWYRQILGQKVEFLVSFYNNEISEKSEIFDDQFSVERPDGSNFTLKIRSTKLEDSAMYFCASSANRVETQYFGPGTRLLVL.

The chain couples TRBV20-1 to TRBJ2-7, with 11 bases aligning to TRBD1. This CDR3 region has 15 residues. The junction had 3 bases not matched to a gene; V was cut back by 0 bases and J by 2 bases. CDR1 is DFQATT and CDR2 is SNEGSKA in the germline V gene (reference sequence). This CDR3 is CSARDGGQGAYEQYF. The DNA for the CDR3 is TGCAGTGCTAGAGATGGGGGACAGGGGGCCTACGAGCAGTACTTC.

V usage is TRBV6-2 or TRBV6-3 and J usage is TRBJ1-2; D unclear. V was shortened by 4 bases and J by 4 bases, with 16 bases between the two germline ends. The CDR3 has 15 residues. The V gene's germline CDR1 is MNHEY and CDR2 SVGEGT. CDR3 sequence reads: CASSSRLPESYGYTF. CDR3 nucleotides: TGTGCCAGCAGTTCCAGGCTCCCCGAGAGCTATGGCTACACCTTC.

The chain recombines TRBV10-3 with TRBJ1-5; no reliable D call. Trimming removed 4 bases from V and 1 base from J, with 8 bases in between. The CDR3 is 14 residues long. Germline V gives CDR1 ENHRY, CDR2 SYGVKD. The CDR3: CAISAGLSNQPQHF. Written as DNA, the CDR3 is TGTGCCATCAGTGCCGGCCTAAGCAATCAGCCCCAGCATTTT.

The chain is built from TRBV27 and TRBJ1-2; 9 bases align to TRBD1. Germline lookup yields CDR1 MNHEY and CDR2 SMNVEV (reference sequence). The CDR3 length is 17 residues. J was trimmed by 2 bases and V by 2 bases; bases with no gene match: 9. CDR3 sequence: CASSLVGGTGMNYGYTF. The CDR3 region has the DNA TGTGCCAGCAGTTTAGTCGGCGGGACAGGGATGAACTATGGCTACACCTTC.

Written as DNA, the CDR3 is TGCGCCAGCAGCCAAGAGAATTTAGGATCTGGGGCCAACGTCCTGACTTTC. It yields the protein CASSQENLGSGANVLTF. This chain connects TRBV4-3 to TRBJ2-6; no clear D gene. V shed 0 bases and J shed 1 base, with 10 bases lying between them. CDR1 is LGHNA, CDR2 YSLEER, per germline. The CDR3 has 17 amino acids.

This clonotype was detected only a few times. The V gene is TRBV6-6, the J gene TRBJ2-5; no reliable D call. This CDR3 has 14 residues. Trimming took 2 bases from V and 0 from J, leaving 7 bases between them. Germline CDR1 reads MNHNY; CDR2 reads SVGAGI (reference sequence). CDR3: CASSYVRDQETQYF. The CDR3 region has the DNA TGTGCCAGCAGTTACGTTCGGGACCAAGAGACCCAGTACTTC.

In this sample, this clonotype turned up a few times. At one end, the junction sequence differs from germline, possibly due to a read error. The genes are TRBV7-3 and TRBJ2-1; unclear D gene. Germline values: CDR1 SGHTA, CDR2 FQGTGA. The CDR3 covers 14 residues. CDR3 residues: CASNLMATQSEQFF. The CDR3 DNA reads as TGTGCCAGCAACTTAATGGCGACGCAATCGGAGCAGTTCTTC.

The chain couples TRBV15 to TRBJ2-1; D may correspond to TRBD1 or TRBD2 (7 bases each). Germline V gene data show CDR1 as LNHNV and CDR2 as YYDKDF (reference sequence). The CDR3 covers 14 residues. Trimming left V 3 bases short and J 4 bases short, with 10 bases between. CDR3 sequence reads: CATSSRGGYNEQFF. The DNA of the CDR3 is TGTGCCACCAGCAGCAGGGGGGGGTACAATGAGCAGTTCTTC.

This clonotype was seen at least ten times. The chain's CDR3 is CASSLEHREEGGYTF. DNA for the CDR3: TGTGCCAGCAGCTTAGAGCACAGGGAAGAGGGTGGCTACACCTTC. The rearrangement uses TRBV11-3 and TRBJ1-2; a weak D match, TRBD1 (6 bases). In germline, CDR1 is SGHNT, CDR2 YENEEA. Trimming stripped 0 bases from V and 7 bases from J, with 15 bases between. This CDR3 has 15 amino acids.

The chain links TRBV20-1 to TRBJ2-3; TRBD2 might be the D (6 bases). V was cut by 8 bases and J by 0 bases, with 12 bases left in between. This CDR3 is built from 13 residues. Germline V gene sequence: CDR1 DFQATT, CDR2 SNEGSKA (reference sequence). The DNA for the CDR3 is TGCAGTACGCCGGGGGATAGCACAGATACGCAGTATTTT. Translated: CSTPGDSTDTQYF.

This clonotype has more than one count but fewer than ten. The V and J genes are TRBV5-5 and TRBJ2-3, with TRBD2 identical over 9 bases. The CDR3 contains 15 residues. V was clipped by 4 bases and J by 5 bases; unmatched bases: 8. CDR1 SGHKS and CDR2 YYEKEE come from the germline V gene (reference sequence). Here the CDR3 reads CASSRGGGAGDTQYF. The CDR3 nucleotides are TGTGCCAGCAGCCGCGGCGGGGGGGCAGGAGATACGCAGTATTTT.